Here is one T cell receptor (beta chain) with its context. Its antigen is currently unknown. Germline-derived CDR1 and CDR2 are SGHVS and FQNEAQ. The CDR3 totals 16 residues. V was pared by 6 bases and J by 0 bases, with 15 bases between. The data derive from a study of radiotherapy plus CTLA-4 blockade in lung cancer. About the research overall: Among enrolled patients, 15% to 20% responded and 31% achieved disease control.

The method was immunoSEQ multiplex PCR; TCRdb's version includes in-frame clones alone and lacks a portion of them. The sample carries 25,000 to 40,000 clones, 60% to 75% recorded once. Overall study findings and caveats: Blood saw expansion of tumor-derived TCR clones after radiotherapy plus ipilimumab.

The chain is built from TRBV7-8 and TRBJ2-1, with D possibly matching TRBD2 (5 bases). Sequencing used peripheral blood, obtained from a patient treated with radiotherapy plus ipilimumab. The source of this sequence is a human donor with non-small cell lung cancer who had stable disease on radiotherapy plus ipilimumab. CDR3 DNA sequence: TGTGCCAGCAGTTACCCGACTAAGTCCTCCTACAATGAGCAGTTCTTC. Amino acid sequence: CASSYPTKSSYNEQFF.